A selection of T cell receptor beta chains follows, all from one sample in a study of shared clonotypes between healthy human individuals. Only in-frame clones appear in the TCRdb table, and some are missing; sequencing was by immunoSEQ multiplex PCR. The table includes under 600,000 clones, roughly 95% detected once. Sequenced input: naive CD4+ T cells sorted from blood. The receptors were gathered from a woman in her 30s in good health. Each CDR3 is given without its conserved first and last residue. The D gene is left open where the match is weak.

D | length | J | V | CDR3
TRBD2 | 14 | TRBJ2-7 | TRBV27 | ASSYLEGGLPYEQY
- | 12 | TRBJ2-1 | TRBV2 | AIHTRVGNNEQF
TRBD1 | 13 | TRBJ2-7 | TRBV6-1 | ASSEAPGQAYEQY
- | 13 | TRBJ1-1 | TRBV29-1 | SVAPYQELNTEAF
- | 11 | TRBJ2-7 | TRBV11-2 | ASSSTSSYEQY
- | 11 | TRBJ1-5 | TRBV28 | ASRTGSGQPQH
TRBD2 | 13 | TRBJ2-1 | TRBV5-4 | ASSGTSGSYNEQF
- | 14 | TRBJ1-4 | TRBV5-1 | ASSSRPGTANEKLF
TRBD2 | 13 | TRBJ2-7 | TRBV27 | ASRNRTSGSREQY
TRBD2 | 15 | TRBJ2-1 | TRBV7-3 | ASSLMDSGGLYNEQF
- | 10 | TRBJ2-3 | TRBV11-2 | ASSMLRDTQY
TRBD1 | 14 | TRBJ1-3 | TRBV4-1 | ASSQYTGVLGNTIY
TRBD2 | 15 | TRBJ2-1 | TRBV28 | ASSKLAGGPDYNEQF
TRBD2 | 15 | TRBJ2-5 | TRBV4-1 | ASSQDSWAGERETQY
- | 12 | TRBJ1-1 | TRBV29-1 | SVGEDSWGTEAF
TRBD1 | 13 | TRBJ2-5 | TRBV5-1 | ASSPDGTGWGTQY
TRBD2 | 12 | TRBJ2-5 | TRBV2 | ASSEGLAAETQY
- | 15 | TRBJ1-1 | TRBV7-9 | ASSPRPGTSSGTEAF
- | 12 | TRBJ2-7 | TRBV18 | ASSPPGGSYEQY
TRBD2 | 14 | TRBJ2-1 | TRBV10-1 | ASRRRTSGRGGEQF
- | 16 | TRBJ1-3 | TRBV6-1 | ASSEALGIIDGGNTIY
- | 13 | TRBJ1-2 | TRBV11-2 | ASSTTGRAPGGYT
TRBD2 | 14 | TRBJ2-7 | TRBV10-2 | ASSELWLADPKEQY
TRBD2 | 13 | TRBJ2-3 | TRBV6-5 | ASRVGLAGTDTQY
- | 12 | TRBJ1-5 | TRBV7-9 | ASSLRTDNQPQH
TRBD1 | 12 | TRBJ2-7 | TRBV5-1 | ASSFGDRAYEQY
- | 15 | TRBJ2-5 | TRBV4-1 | ASSPTALSAGKETQY
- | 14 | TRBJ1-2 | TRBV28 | ASSLTDLTGRYGYT
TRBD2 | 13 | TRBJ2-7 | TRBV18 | ASSSRAGGDYEQY
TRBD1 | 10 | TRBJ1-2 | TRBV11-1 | ASSFTGAGYT
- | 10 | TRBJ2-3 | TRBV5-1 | ASSLLSDTQY